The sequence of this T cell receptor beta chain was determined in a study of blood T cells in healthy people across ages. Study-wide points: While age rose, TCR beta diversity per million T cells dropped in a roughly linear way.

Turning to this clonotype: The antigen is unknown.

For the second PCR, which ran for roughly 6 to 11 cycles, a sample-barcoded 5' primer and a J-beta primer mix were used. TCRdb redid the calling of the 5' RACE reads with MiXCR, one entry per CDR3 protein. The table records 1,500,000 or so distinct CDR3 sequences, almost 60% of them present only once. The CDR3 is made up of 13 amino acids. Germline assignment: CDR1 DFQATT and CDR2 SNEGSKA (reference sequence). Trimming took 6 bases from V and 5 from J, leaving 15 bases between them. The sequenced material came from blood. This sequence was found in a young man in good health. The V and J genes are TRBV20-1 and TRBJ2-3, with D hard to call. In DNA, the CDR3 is TGCAGTGCCGACCCTAGGAACGTAGATACGCAGTATTTT. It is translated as CSADPRNVDTQYF.